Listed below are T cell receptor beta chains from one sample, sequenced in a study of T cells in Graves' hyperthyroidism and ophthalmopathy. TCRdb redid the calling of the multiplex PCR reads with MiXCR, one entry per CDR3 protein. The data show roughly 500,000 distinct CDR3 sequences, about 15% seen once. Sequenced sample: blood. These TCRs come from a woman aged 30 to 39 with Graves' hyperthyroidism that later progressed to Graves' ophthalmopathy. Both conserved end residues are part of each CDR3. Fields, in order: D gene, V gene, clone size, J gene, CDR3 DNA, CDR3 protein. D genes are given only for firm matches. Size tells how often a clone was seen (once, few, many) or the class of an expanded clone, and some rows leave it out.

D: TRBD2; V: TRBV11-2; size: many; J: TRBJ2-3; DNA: TGTGCCGAGGCGGTAGCGGGAGCCTCAACTTCCACAGATACGCAGTATTTT; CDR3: CAEAVAGASTSTDTQYF
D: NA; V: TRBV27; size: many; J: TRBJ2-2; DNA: TGTGCCAGCAGTTTATTGGTGGGGACCAACACCGGGGAGCTGTTTTTT; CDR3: CASSLLVGTNTGELFF
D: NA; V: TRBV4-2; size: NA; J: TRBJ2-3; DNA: TGTGCCAGCAGTCGGAGCACTCTTGGGTCTGGATCAGATACGCAGTATTTT; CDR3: CASSRSTLGSGSDTQYF
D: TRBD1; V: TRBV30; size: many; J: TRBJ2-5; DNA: TGTGCCTGGGCGACAGGGGGCGCAGAGACCCAGTACTTC; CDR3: CAWATGGAETQYF
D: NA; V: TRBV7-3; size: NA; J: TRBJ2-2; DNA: TGTGCCAGCACCCCGACAGGGAGGGCCGGGGAGCTGTTTTTT; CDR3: CASTPTGRAGELFF
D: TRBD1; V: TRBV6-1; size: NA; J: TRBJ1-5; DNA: TGTGCCAGCAGCGCACAGGGGGGTAATCAGCCCCAGCATTTT; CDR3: CASSAQGGNQPQHF
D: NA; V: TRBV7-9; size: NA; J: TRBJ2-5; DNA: TGTGCCAGCAGCTCTACCACACAAGAGACCCAGTACTTC; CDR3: CASSSTTQETQYF
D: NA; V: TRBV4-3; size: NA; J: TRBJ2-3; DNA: TGCGCCAGCAGCCAAGCAGGAGAAGCAGATACGCAGTATTTT; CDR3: CASSQAGEADTQYF
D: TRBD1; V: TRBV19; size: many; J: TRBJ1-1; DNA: TGTGCCAGTAGTATCAGGGGGAGTAGCACTGAAGCTTTCTTT; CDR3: CASSIRGSSTEAFF
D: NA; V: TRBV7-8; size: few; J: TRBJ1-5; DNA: TGTGCCAGCAGCCCTAGCCTGGGGGGCAGGGGCGGCAATCAGCCCCAGCATTTT; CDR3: CASSPSLGGRGGNQPQHF
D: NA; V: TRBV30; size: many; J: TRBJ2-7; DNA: TGTGCCTGGAAGGGGGACAACTCCTACGAGCAGTACTTC; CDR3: CAWKGDNSYEQYF
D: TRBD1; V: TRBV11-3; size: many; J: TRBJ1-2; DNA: TGTGCCAGCAGCTTTGGACAACAGGGGATCTATGGCTACACCTTC; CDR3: CASSFGQQGIYGYTF
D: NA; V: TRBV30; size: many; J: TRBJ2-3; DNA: TGTGCCCGGTTGTGGACAGATACGCAGTATTTT; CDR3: CARLWTDTQYF
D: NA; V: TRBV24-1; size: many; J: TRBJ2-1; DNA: TGTGCCACCAGTGTCAGTAGCGGTCCCTACAATGAGCAGTTCTTC; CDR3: CATSVSSGPYNEQFF
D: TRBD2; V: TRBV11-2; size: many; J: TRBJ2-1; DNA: TGTGCCAGCAGCTTAGAATTAGCGGGAGGTGTATATGAGCAGTTCTTC; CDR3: CASSLELAGGVYEQFF
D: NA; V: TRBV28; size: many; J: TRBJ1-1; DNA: TGTGCCTGCGGTGAAGCTTTCTTT; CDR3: CACGEAFF
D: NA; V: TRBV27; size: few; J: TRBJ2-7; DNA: TGTGCCAGCAGTTTGGGAACTACCCTCCCGAGGCACGAGCAGTACTTC; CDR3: CASSLGTTLPRHEQYF
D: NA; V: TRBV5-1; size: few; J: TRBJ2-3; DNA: TGCGCCAGCAGCCGCCGGGACGAAGAGACGCAGTATTTT; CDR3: CASSRRDEETQYF
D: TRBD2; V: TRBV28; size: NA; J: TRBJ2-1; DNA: TGTGCCAGCACCGAAGGGGAGCTAGCGGGAACCTACAATGAGCAGTTCTTC; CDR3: CASTEGELAGTYNEQFF
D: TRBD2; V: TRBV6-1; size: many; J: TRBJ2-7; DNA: TGTGCCAGCAGTCGAACTAGCGGGATTTCCTCCGAGCAGTACTTC; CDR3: CASSRTSGISSEQYF
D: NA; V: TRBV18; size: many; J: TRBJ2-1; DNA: TGTGCCAGCTCACCACTGGAAGGGAATGAGCAGTTCTTC; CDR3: CASSPLEGNEQFF
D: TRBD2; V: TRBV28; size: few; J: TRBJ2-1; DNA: TGTGCCAGCAGTTTAAATCCCGGGACTAGCTCCTACAATGAGCAGTTCTTC; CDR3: CASSLNPGTSSYNEQFF
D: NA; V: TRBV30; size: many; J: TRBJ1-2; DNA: TGTGCCTGGAGTGTCTTAAGTGATGGCTACACCTTC; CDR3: CAWSVLSDGYTF
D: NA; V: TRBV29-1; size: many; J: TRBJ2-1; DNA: TGCAGCGTTGCGGCAGGGCCAGCTAACAATGAGCAGTTCTTC; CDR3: CSVAAGPANNEQFF